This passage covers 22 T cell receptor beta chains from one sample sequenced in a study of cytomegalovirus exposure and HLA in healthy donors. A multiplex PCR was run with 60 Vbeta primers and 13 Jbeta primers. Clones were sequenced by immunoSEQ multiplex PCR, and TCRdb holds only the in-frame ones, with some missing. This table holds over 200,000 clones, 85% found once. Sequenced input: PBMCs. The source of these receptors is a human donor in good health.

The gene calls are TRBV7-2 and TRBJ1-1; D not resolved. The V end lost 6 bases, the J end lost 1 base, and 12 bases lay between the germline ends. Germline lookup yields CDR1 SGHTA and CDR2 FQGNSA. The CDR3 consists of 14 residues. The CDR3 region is CASSLAPGNTEAFF. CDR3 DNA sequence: TGTGCCAGCAGTTTGGCCCCTGGGAACACTGAAGCTTTCTTT.

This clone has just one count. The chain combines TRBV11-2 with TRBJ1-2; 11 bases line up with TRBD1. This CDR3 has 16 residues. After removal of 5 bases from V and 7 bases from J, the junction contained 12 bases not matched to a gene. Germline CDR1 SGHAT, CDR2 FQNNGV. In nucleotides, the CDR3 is TGTGCCAGCAGCCCTCTCGCCAGGACAGGGGGCTTTGGCTACACCTTC. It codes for CASSPLARTGGFGYTF.

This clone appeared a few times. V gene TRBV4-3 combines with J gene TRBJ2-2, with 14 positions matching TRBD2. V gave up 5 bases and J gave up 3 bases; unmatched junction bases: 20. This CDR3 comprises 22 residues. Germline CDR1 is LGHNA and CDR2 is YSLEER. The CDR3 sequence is CASSSVRSSGTSGSSDTGELFF. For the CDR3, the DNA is TGCGCCAGCAGCTCAGTACGATCTTCCGGGACTAGCGGGAGTTCGGACACCGGGGAGCTGTTTTTT.

CDR3 nucleotides: TGTGCCATCAGTGGGGTGGGAGGGCCGTACGAGCAGTACTTC. Translating gives CAISGVGGPYEQYF. The V gene is TRBV10-3, the J gene TRBJ2-7; 7 bases agree with TRBD2. This CDR3 spans 14 amino acids. The germline CDR1 and CDR2 sequences are ENHRY and SYGVKD. With 4 bases clipped from V and 4 bases from J, the junction kept 7 bases outside the gene matches.

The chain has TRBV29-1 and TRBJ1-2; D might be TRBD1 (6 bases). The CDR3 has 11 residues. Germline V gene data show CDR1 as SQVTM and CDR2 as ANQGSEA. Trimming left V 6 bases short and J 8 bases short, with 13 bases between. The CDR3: CSVDRRGGYTF. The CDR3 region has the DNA TGCAGCGTAGACCGCAGGGGAGGCTACACCTTC.

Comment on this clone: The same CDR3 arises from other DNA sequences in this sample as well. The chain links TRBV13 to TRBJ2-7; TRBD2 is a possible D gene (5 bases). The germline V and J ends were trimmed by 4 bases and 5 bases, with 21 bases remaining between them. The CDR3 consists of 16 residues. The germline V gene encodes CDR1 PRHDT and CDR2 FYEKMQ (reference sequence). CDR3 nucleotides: TGTGCCAGCAGCTCCGGGCCCGCTCCGAGGGTCCACGAGCAGTACTTC. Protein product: CASSSGPAPRVHEQYF.

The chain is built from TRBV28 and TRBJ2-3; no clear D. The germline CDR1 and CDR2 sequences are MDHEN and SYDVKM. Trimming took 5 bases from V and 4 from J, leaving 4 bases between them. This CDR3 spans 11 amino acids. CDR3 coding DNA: TGTGCCAGCAGTCTAGCAGATACGCAGTATTTT. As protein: CASSLADTQYF.

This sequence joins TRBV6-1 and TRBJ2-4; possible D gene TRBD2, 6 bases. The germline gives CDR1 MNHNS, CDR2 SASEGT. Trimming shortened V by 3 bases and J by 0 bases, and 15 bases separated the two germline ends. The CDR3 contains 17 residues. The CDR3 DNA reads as TGTGCCAGCAGTGAGCGGACTAAAGCGGGAGCCAAAAACATTCAGTACTTC. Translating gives CASSERTKAGAKNIQYF.

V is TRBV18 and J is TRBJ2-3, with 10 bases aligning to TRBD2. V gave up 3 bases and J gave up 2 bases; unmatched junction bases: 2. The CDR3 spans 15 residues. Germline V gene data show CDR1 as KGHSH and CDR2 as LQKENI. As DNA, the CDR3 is TGTGCCAGCTCACCTAGCGGGAGGACCACAGATACGCAGTATTTT. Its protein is CASSPSGRTTDTQYF.

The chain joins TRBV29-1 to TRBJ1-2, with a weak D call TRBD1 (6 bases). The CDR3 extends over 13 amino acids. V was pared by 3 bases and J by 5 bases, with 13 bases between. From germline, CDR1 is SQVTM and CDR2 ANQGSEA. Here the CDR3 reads CSVDFRGLYGYTF. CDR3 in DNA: TGCAGCGTTGATTTCAGGGGATTATATGGCTACACCTTC.

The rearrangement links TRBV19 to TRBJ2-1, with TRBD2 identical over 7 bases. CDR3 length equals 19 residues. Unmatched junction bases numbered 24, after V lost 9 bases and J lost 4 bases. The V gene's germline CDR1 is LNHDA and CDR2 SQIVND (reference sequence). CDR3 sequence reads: CARIRSRDYSHTNYNEQFF. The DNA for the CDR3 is TGTGCCAGAATACGATCCCGGGACTACTCCCATACTAATTACAATGAGCAGTTCTTC.

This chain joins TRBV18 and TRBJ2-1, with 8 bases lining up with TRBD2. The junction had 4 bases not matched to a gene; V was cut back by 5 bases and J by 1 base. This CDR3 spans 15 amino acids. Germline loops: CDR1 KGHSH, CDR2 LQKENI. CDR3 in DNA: TGTGCCAGCTCATCTAAGCGGGAGTCCTACAATGAGCAGTTCTTC. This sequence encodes CASSSKRESYNEQFF.

The CDR3 coding sequence is TGTGCCAGCAGTGGGACAGGGGATCAGCCCCAGCATTTT. Translation gives CASSGTGDQPQHF. V and J are TRBV6-4 and TRBJ1-5; 9 bases align to TRBD1. J was trimmed by 5 bases and V by 4 bases; bases with no gene match: 0. The CDR3 consists of 13 residues. Germline V gives CDR1 MRHNA, CDR2 SNTAGT.

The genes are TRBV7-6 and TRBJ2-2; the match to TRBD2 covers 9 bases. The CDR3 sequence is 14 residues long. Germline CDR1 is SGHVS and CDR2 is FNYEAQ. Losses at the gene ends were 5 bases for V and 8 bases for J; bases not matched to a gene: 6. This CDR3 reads CASSIGTSMGELFF. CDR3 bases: TGTGCCAGCAGCATCGGGACTAGCATGGGGGAGCTGTTTTTT.

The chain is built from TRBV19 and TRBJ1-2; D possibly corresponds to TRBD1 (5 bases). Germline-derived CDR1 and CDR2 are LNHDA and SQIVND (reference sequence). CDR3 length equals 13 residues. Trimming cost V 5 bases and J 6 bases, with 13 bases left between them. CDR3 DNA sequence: TGTGCCAGTAGTCCCAGGGATCGGCATGGCTACACCTTC. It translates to CASSPRDRHGYTF.

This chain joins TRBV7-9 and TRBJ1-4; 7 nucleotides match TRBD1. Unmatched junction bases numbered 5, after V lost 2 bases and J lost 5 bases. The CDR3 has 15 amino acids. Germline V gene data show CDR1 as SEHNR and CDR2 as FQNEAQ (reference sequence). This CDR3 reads CASSLRQGKNEKLFF. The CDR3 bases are TGTGCCAGCAGCTTACGACAGGGAAAGAATGAAAAACTGTTTTTT. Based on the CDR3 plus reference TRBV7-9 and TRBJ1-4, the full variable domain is DTGVSQNPRHKITKRGQNVTFRCDPISEHNRLYWYRQTLGQGPEFLTYFQNEAQLEKSRLLSDRFSAERPKGSFSTLEIQRTEQGDSAMYLCASSLRQGKNEKLFFGSGTQLSVL.

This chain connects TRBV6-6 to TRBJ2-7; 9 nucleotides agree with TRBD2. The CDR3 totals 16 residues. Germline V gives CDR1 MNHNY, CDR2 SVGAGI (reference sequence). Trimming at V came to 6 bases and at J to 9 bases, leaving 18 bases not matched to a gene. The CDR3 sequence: CASSRGSSGNSVVQYF. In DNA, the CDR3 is TGTGCCAGCAGCCGCGGTTCTAGCGGGAATAGTGTCGTGCAGTACTTC.

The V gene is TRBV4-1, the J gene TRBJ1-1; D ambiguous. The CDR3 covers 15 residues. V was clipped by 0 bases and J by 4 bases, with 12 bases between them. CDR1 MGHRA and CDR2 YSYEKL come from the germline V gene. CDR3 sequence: CASSQDIAGFTEAFF. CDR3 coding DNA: TGCGCCAGCAGCCAAGACATCGCGGGTTTCACTGAAGCTTTCTTT.

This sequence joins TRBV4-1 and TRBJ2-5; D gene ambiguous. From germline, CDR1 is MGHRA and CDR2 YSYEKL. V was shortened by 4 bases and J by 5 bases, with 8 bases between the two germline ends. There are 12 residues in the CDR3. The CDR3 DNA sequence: TGCGCCAGCAGCCGCGAATTTGAGACCCAGTACTTC. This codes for CASSREFETQYF.

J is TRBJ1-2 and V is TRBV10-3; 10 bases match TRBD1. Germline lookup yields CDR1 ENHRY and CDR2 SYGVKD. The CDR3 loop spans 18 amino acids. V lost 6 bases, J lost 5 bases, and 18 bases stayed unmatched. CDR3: CAIRDTGTGVSVSYGYTF. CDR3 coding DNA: TGTGCCATCAGGGATACCGGGACAGGGGTATCGGTCTCGTATGGCTACACCTTC.

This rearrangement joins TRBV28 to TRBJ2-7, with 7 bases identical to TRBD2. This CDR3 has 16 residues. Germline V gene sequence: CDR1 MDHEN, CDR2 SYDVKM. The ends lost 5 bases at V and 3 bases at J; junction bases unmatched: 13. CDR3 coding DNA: TGTGCCAGCAGTCGCGGGAGAACAGCCCGGGACTACGAGCAGTACTTC. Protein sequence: CASSRGRTARDYEQYF.

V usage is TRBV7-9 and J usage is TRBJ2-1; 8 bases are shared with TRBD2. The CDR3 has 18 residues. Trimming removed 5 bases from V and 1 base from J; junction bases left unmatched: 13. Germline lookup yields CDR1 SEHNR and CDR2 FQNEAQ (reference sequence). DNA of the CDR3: TGTGCCAGCAGCCCTATTTCGATAGCGGGAATTTCCTACAATGAGCAGTTCTTC. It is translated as CASSPISIAGISYNEQFF.